This T cell receptor (beta chain) is from a study of T cells in Graves' hyperthyroidism and ophthalmopathy (dated by TCRdb to about 2019). Notes on the research overall: Peripheral blood was collected at initial diagnosis, before any treatment. According to the paper, TCR Vbeta CDR3 sequencing was carried out on roughly 130 peripheral blood samples, which came from approximately 43 ophthalmopathy, some 73 hyperthyroidism and about 17 progressor patients. The 100 or so discovery patients were divided at random into training and test sets in a 7:3 ratio. Thyroid tissue and blood T-cell repertoires from roughly six Graves' hyperthyroidism patients were also compared in the study. To identify distinguishing TCR V-J signatures, a discovery cohort of around 100 patients was used, comprising under 45 with Graves' ophthalmopathy and 55 to 65 with stable Graves' hyperthyroidism. Prospective prediction of ophthalmopathy was tested in an independent validation cohort consisting of 18 hyperthyroidism patients and approximately 16 patients who later progressed to ophthalmopathy. After sampling, hyperthyroidism patients received methimazole starting at 30 mg daily, and ophthalmopathy patients received high-dose intravenous methylprednisolone. General findings and caveats noted by the study authors: During validation, the model predicted progression to ophthalmopathy a median of around 6 months ahead of onset, with around 70% sensitivity and under 85% specificity. A model built on a 13 V-J signature distinguished ophthalmopathy from stable hyperthyroidism, reaching about 88% sensitivity and around 81% specificity in cross-validation and 80%/75% in testing. Sample size was not statistically predetermined, and investigators were not blinded to group allocation. Most expanded thyroid clonotypes (frequency above 0.001) were also found in blood, which suggests that blood repertoires may mirror thyroid immune responses.

The germline V gene yields MGHDK for CDR1 and SYGVNS for CDR2. CDR3 length: 13 amino acids, cysteine to phenylalanine. The only DNA kept is the CDR3, 39 bases in frame from the first base. V gives up 7 bases and J gives up 3 bases, and the segment between their germline ends measures 9 bases. Stable Graves' hyperthyroidism was defined as no progression to ophthalmopathy during 18 months of follow-up. Hyperthyroidism patients were newly diagnosed, had a disease duration of under 2 months, and were aged 18 to 65 years. Any patient with an uncontrolled infection, another autoimmune disease, pregnancy or lactation was excluded. Diagnoses were based on clinical symptoms, serum thyroxine and TRAb, thyroid ultrasound and orbital computed tomography. Ficoll-Paque density gradient centrifugation was used to isolate PBMCs from approximately 10 ml of fresh peripheral blood. Trizol reagent was used to extract total RNA, and RNA quality was then checked on an Agilent 2100 Bioanalyzer.

This clonotype was observed at least ten times. Its recognized antigen is unknown. Qualities for individual bases were not recorded, and no much larger clone is one base off. The TCR beta CDR3 regions were amplified from the RNA transcripts. The TCR CDR3 was subjected to a first round of RT-PCR using the HTBI primer set and the Qiagen OneStep RT-PCR kit. A second multiplex PCR round built the libraries, followed by size selection and purification. The libraries were sequenced on an Illumina HiSeq2000 using paired-end 100 bp reads. The authors' pipeline ran thus. Raw data were processed with SOAPnuke, discarding reads with adapters, uncalled bases, mean Phred below 15, or no exact constant-primer or identifier match. High-quality paired reads were merged using COPE v1.2.5, and each unique nucleotide sequence was defined as a clonotype. MiTCR v1.1 was used to align clonotypes to the IMGT TRBV, TRBD and TRBJ reference segments. The analysis was restricted to V-J combinations with a frequency above 0.0001, which together covered around 99% of the repertoires. A TCS score was defined as the ratio between F50 (clonal expansion) and ExV (chaos), using BLOSUM62-based TCRdist between CDR3 peptides within each V-J. Welch's t-statistics and random forest reduced 500 to 550 V-J features to about 13, which were used in a naive Bayes classifier (R e1071). Thyroid-blood repertoire similarity was quantified with the Morisita-Horn index. TCRdb cleaned the public reads at Q25 with fastp, built clones with MiXCR and kept in-frame beta chains. Each record represents a unique CDR3 protein, reported with the most common genes and DNA among its rows. What appears here as the V and J calls and clone size reflects TCRdb's work, not the paper's. For this sample the table gives 700,000 to 850,000 distinct CDR3 sequences, of which 30% to 40% were detected only once. The top ten clones comprise around 30% of the sample.

The V and J genes are TRBV25-1 and TRBJ1-4; the D region possibly corresponds to TRBD1 (6 bases align). This clonotype originated in a woman aged 40 to 49 with Graves' hyperthyroidism. The source material was blood. The CDR3 region: CASKDSPNEKLFF. The DNA is as follows: TGTGCCAGCAAGGACAGCCCTAATGAAAAACTGTTTTTT. Where the CDR3 stops, the reference TRBV25-1 and TRBJ1-4 genes take over; the full variable domain is EADIYQTPRYLVIGTGKKITLECSQTMGHDKMYWYQQDPGMELHLIHYSYGVNSTEKGDLSSESTVSRIRTEHFPLTLESARPSHTSQYLCASKDSPNEKLFFGSGTQLSVL.